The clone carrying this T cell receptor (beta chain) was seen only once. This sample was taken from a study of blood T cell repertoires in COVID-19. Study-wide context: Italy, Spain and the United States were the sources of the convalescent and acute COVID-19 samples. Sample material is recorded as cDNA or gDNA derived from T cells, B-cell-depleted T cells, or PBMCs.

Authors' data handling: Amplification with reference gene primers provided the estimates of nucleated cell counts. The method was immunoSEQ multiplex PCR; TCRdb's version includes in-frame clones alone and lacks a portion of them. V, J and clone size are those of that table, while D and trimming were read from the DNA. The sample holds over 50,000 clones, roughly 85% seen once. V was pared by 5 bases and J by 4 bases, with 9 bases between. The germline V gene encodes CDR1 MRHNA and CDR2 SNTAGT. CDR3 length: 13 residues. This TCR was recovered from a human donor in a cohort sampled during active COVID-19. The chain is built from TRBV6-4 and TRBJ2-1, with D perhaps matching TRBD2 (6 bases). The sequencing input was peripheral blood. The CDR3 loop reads CASSISGYNEQFF. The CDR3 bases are TGTGCCAGCAGTATTAGCGGATACAATGAGCAGTTCTTC.